The 5 T cell receptor beta chains below all came from one sample that was sequenced in a study of T cell repertoires in cytomegalovirus infection. These receptors have no known antigen. TCRdb re-derived calls from the reads in MiXCR, one entry per CDR3 protein. The sample includes almost 90,000 distinct CDR3 sequences, approximately 30% of them seen just once. Sequencing used CD8+ T cells from cultured PBMCs, obtained from culture after CMV antigen stimulation. These receptor sequences come from a human donor in good health (CMV status not recorded). Some clones in this sample may be carry-over from other donors' samples.

CDR3 protein: CASSSWDRGSEQYF. The CDR3 nucleotides read TGTGCCAGCAGTTCATGGGACAGGGGTTCCGAGCAGTACTTC. The J gene is TRBJ2-7, the V gene TRBV6-5, with 10 bases fitting TRBD1. The germline V gene has CDR1 MNHEY and CDR2 SVGAGI. J was trimmed by 6 bases and V by 4 bases; bases with no gene match: 6. The CDR3 is 14 amino acids.

This chain connects TRBV10-3 to TRBJ1-1, with a weak D call TRBD1 (5 bases). The CDR3 consists of 13 residues. The germline V gene has CDR1 ENHRY and CDR2 SYGVKD. Trimming cost V 2 bases and J 5 bases, with 9 bases left between them. The CDR3 loop is CAISEPGGTEAFF. CDR3 nucleotides: TGTGCCATCAGTGAGCCTGGGGGTACTGAAGCTTTCTTT.

In this sample, this clonotype turned up a few times. A junction end diverges from the germline sequence, so it may reflect a read error. This sequence joins TRBV14 and TRBJ2-1, with a possible D match to TRBD2 (6 bases). Germline CDR1 and CDR2: SGHDN and FVKESK. CDR3 length equals 13 residues. This chain's CDR3 is CASRRDSNNEQFF. CDR3 DNA sequence: TGTGCCAGCAGGCGGGACTCCAACAATGAGCAGTTCTTC.

This clonotype was observed a few times. The chain combines TRBV7-8 with TRBJ1-5; the D is unclear. This CDR3 region has 14 residues. Trimming stripped 3 bases from V and 6 bases from J, with 12 bases between. Looked up from germline, CDR1 is SGHVS and CDR2 is FQNEAQ. CDR3 nucleotide sequence: TGTGCCAGCAGCTTTGGACGGGGAGGTCAGCCCCAGCATTTT. Amino acids: CASSFGRGGQPQHF.

This clonotype was seen only a few times. The gene calls are TRBV19 and TRBJ1-1; D uncertain. The CDR3 consists of 14 residues. Trimming left V 4 bases short and J 3 bases short, with 12 bases between. The germline gives CDR1 LNHDA, CDR2 SQIVND (reference sequence). The chain's CDR3 is CASSTPYRDTEAFF. CDR3 DNA sequence: TGTGCCAGTAGTACCCCGTACAGAGACACTGAAGCTTTCTTT.